These 22 T cell receptor beta chains came from one sample sequenced in a study of regulatory T cells in long-lasting Graves disease. Time point of the sample: persistent/refractory GD, antithyroid drugs over 5 years with positive TRAb. With RNA extracted from PBMCs as input, the TCR library was made. Arm-PCR of CDR3 regions and iRepertoire HTBI primers were the basis on which TCR beta libraries were built. Each CDR3 protein is one row after TCRdb ran MiXCR on the multiplex PCR reads. In the table there are 390,000 or so distinct CDR3 sequences, approximately 23% of which are singletons. This material consisted of peripheral blood mononuclear cells (PBMCs), taken when the disease was refractory, from a patient treated with antithyroid drugs. The receptor source for this set is a woman between 35 and 50 years old with Graves disease.

The chain employs TRBV11-2 and TRBJ2-7; possibly TRBD2 for D (6 bases). Germline assignment: CDR1 SGHAT and CDR2 FQNNGV. The V end was cut by 5 bases, the J end by 2 bases, with 22 bases between. There are 17 residues in the CDR3. The CDR3 protein is CASSQTARGTNPYEQYF. The CDR3 nucleotides are TGTGCCAGCAGCCAAACCGCCCGGGGGACCAATCCCTACGAGCAGTACTTC.

This clonotype was detected ten times or more. The CDR3 ends on some other residue instead of the conserved phenylalanine or tryptophan, so this is likely a read error. The DNA is omitted, as the CDR3 cannot be located on it reliably, and the CDR3 follows TCRdb's listing. The CDR3 here is CASSGPGRRIL. The rearrangement links TRBV28 to TRBJ2-5; the table's D call TRBD1 went unverified against the DNA. Germline V gene data show CDR1 as MDHEN and CDR2 as SYDVKM. Counting both end residues, the CDR3 totals 11 amino acids.

A remark on this clonotype: A much more abundant neighbour one base away suggests this may be a read error. The rearrangement uses TRBV28 and TRBJ1-5, with D perhaps matching TRBD1 (5 bases). With 5 bases removed from V and 9 bases from J, the gap between germline ends came to 17 bases. From germline, CDR1 is MDHEN and CDR2 SYDVKM. This CDR3 is 14 amino acids long. The DNA for the CDR3 is TGTGCCAGCAGTCCCCATGGGGGTTTTACGCCCCAGCATTTT. It translates to CASSPHGGFTPQHF.

This clonotype was counted ten times or more. V is TRBV28 and J is TRBJ2-7; D is perhaps TRBD1 (6 bases). V was shortened by 4 bases and J by 6 bases, with 16 bases between the two germline ends. CDR3 length equals 14 residues. Germline loops: CDR1 MDHEN, CDR2 SYDVKM. The chain's CDR3 is CASSSSTGTSEQYF. The CDR3 nucleotides are TGTGCCAGCAGTTCCTCTACCGGGACATCCGAGCAGTACTTC. The full variable domain, with the rest looked up from reference TRBV28 and TRBJ2-7, is DVKVTQSSRYLVKRTGEKVFLECVQDMDHENMFWYRQDPGLGLRLIYFSYDVKMKEKGDIPEGYSVSREKKERFSLILESASTNQTSMYLCASSSSTGTSEQYFGPGTRLTVT.

The gene calls are TRBV20-1 and TRBJ2-2, with D perhaps matching TRBD1 (5 bases). Trimming removed 4 bases at V and 7 bases at J, with 16 bases between. This CDR3 has 14 amino acids. Germline V gene data show CDR1 as DFQATT and CDR2 as SNEGSKA (reference sequence). Here the CDR3 reads CSATGWNFVGELFF. The CDR3 region has the DNA TGCAGTGCTACAGGGTGGAACTTTGTCGGGGAGCTGTTTTTT.

Many counts were recorded for this clonotype. The chain combines TRBV24-1 with TRBJ2-5; the match to TRBD2 covers 13 bases. V shed 4 bases and J 5 bases; nucleotides not matched to a gene: 6. CDR1 and CDR2 from the germline V gene are KGHDR and SFDVKD. This CDR3 contains 16 residues. The CDR3 nucleotides read TGTGCCACCAGTGAATGGACTAGCGGGAGACAGGAGACCCAGTACTTC. Translated: CATSEWTSGRQETQYF.

This clonotype was counted many times. This sequence joins TRBV3-1 and TRBJ1-1, with D possibly TRBD1 on 5 matching bases. Looked up from germline, CDR1 is LGHDT and CDR2 is YNNKEL (reference sequence). The CDR3 covers 14 residues. With 3 bases removed from V and 0 bases from J, the gap between germline ends came to 8 bases. DNA for the CDR3: TGTGCCAGCAGCCACACGACAGTGAACACTGAAGCTTTCTTT. Its translation: CASSHTTVNTEAFF.

This clonotype was recorded many times. The J gene is TRBJ1-1, the V gene TRBV12-3 or TRBV12-4, with 10 bases aligning to TRBD1. The CDR3 length is 17 residues. The junction had 8 bases not matched to a gene; V was cut back by 0 bases and J by 4 bases. The CDR3: CASSLALGTGESTEAFF. The CDR3, as DNA: TGTGCCAGCAGTTTAGCGCTTGGGACAGGGGAGTCCACTGAAGCTTTCTTT.

The chain has TRBV6-1 and TRBJ2-7; 7 bases are a match to TRBD2. Germline V gene lookup returns CDR1 MNHNS and CDR2 SASEGT. V gave up 4 bases and J gave up 4 bases; unmatched junction bases: 13. CDR3 length: 16 amino acids. CDR3 nucleotide sequence: TGTGCCAGCAGTGCGGGGCTAGCGGAGGGATCGTACGAGCAGTACTTC. It codes for CASSAGLAEGSYEQYF.

This clonotype appeared many times. The chain carries TRBV25-1 and TRBJ1-1; no clear D gene. V dropped 2 bases and J dropped 0 bases, with 10 bases sitting between them. From germline, CDR1 is MGHDK and CDR2 SYGVNS. This CDR3 spans 15 amino acids. The CDR3 DNA reads TGTGCCAGCAGTGAAGGAGACCGGATGAACACTGAAGCTTTCTTT. Its protein product is CASSEGDRMNTEAFF.

This clonotype was recorded many times. The V gene is TRBV28, the J gene TRBJ2-7, with 12 bases fitting TRBD2. This CDR3 has 14 amino acids. Germline lookup yields CDR1 MDHEN and CDR2 SYDVKM. The J segment lost 5 bases and the V segment lost 4 bases, leaving 3 bases of the junction unmatched. CDR3 sequence reads: CASSSSGRANEQYF. The DNA for the CDR3 is TGTGCCAGCAGTTCTAGCGGGAGGGCCAACGAGCAGTACTTC.

Concerning this clonotype: A read error is possible here, since a much larger clone lies one base away. J is TRBJ1-1 and V is TRBV6-5, with unresolved D. CDR3 length: 13 residues. Germline V CDR1 and CDR2: MNHEY, SVGAGI. The CDR3 DNA sequence: TGTGCCAGCAGTTTATTCCGGAACACTGTAGCTTTCTTT. It specifies CASSLFRNTVAFF.

Regarding this clonotype: Since a much larger clone is just one base distant, this may be a read error. This rearrangement joins TRBV28 to TRBJ1-5; tentatively, D is TRBD1 (6 bases). Germline CDR1 reads MDHEN; CDR2 reads SYDVKM. This CDR3 comprises 15 residues. Trimming pared 7 bases from V and 3 bases from J, leaving 16 bases between. The CDR3 sequence: CASTKRGGHNQPQHF. The CDR3 DNA reads TGTGCCAGCACTAAACGGGGGGGGCACAATCAGCCCCAGCATTTT.

The sample holds many counts of this clonotype. The rearrangement joins TRBV28 to TRBJ1-1, with 8 positions matching TRBD1. This CDR3 has 14 residues. CDR1 and CDR2 (germline): MDHEN, SYDVKM. With V trimmed by 6 bases and J by 0 bases, 3 bases remained unmatched. In DNA form, the CDR3 reads TGTGCCAGCAGCCGGACAGGGCTGAACACTGAAGCTTTCTTT. Encoded protein: CASSRTGLNTEAFF.

This clonotype was seen a few times. The chain joins TRBV6-2 or TRBV6-3 to TRBJ2-7; 9 bases agree with TRBD2. Germline values: CDR1 MNHEY, CDR2 SVGEGT. This CDR3 spans 17 amino acids. J was trimmed by 0 bases and V by 0 bases; bases with no gene match: 6. The CDR3 here is CASSYSFSGSLSYEQYF. DNA of the CDR3: TGTGCCAGCAGTTACTCTTTTAGCGGGAGTCTCTCCTACGAGCAGTACTTC.

This clonotype appeared many times. The chain uses TRBV12-3 or TRBV12-4 and TRBJ2-7; 7 positions agree with TRBD1. Trimming cost V 6 bases and J 5 bases; bases outside gene matches: 7. The CDR3 runs 13 residues. In nucleotides, the CDR3 is TGTGCCAGCAGCCTAAAGGGGGCGGACGAGCAGTACTTC. Its protein is CASSLKGADEQYF.

Only a few counts were recorded for this clonotype. V usage is TRBV12-3 or TRBV12-4 and J usage is TRBJ1-4; 11 bases align to TRBD1. Trimming at V came to 6 bases and at J to 7 bases, leaving 4 bases not matched to a gene. CDR3 length: 14 amino acids. The CDR3 sequence is CASSGQGAIEKLFF. CDR3 coding DNA: TGTGCCAGCAGCGGACAGGGGGCGATTGAAAAACTGTTTTTT.

This sequence joins TRBV28 and TRBJ2-3; 7 positions agree with TRBD2. This CDR3 contains 14 residues. The junction had 10 bases not matched to a gene; V was cut back by 7 bases and J by 6 bases. Germline V gene lookup returns CDR1 MDHEN and CDR2 SYDVKM. CDR3 residues: CASTSGMGGDTQYF. CDR3 coding DNA: TGTGCCAGCACCAGCGGGATGGGAGGGGATACGCAGTATTTT.

This sequence joins TRBV5-1 and TRBJ2-7; 11 nucleotides match TRBD2. V gave up 5 bases and J gave up 4 bases; unmatched junction bases: 17. Germline V gives CDR1 SGHRS, CDR2 YFSETQ. The CDR3 spans 18 residues. The CDR3 loop is CASSRQIQLAGVLYEQYF. The CDR3 bases are TGCGCCAGCAGTCGACAGATACAACTAGCGGGAGTTTTGTACGAGCAGTACTTC.

This clonotype was observed many times. CDR3 protein: CASSSPRGIHYEQYF. CDR3 in DNA: TGTGCCAGCAGTTCCCCACGGGGAATACACTACGAGCAGTACTTC. This chain joins TRBV28 and TRBJ2-7; TRBD2 is a possible D gene (5 bases). This CDR3 comprises 15 residues. V shed 4 bases and J shed 3 bases, with 16 bases lying between them. CDR1 is MDHEN, CDR2 SYDVKM, per germline.

This chain links TRBV10-3 with TRBJ2-7; no clear D gene. The CDR3 is made up of 13 amino acids. Germline CDR1 reads ENHRY; CDR2 reads SYGVKD. Trimming removed 11 bases at V and 5 bases at J, with 19 bases between. Here the CDR3 reads CASAAVAKDEQYF. CDR3 coding DNA: TGTGCCTCCGCGGCGGTCGCCAAGGACGAGCAGTACTTC.

Turning to this clonotype: One base separates it from a far larger clone, so it is likely a read error. The V call is TRBV2, the J call TRBJ2-1; no clear D gene. Germline CDR1 reads SNHLY; CDR2 reads FYNNEI. V was clipped by 9 bases and J by 13 bases, with 19 bases between them. CDR3 length: 12 amino acids. CDR3 nucleotide sequence: TGTGCCAGAGGAAGGTACCAAGAGACCCAGTTCTTC. This gives the protein CARGRYQETQFF.